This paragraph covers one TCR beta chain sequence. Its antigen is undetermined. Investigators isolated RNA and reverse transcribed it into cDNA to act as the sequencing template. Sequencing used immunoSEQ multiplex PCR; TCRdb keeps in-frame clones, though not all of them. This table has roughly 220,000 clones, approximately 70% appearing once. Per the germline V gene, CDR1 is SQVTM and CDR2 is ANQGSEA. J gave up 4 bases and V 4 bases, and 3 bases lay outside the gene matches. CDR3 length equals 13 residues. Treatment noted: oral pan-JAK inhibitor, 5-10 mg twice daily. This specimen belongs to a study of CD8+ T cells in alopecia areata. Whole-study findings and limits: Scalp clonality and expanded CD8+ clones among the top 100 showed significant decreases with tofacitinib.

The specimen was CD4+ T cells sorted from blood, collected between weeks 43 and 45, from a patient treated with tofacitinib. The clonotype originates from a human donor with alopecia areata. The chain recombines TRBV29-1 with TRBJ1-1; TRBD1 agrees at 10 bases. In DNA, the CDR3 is TGCAGCGTTGGTGGACAGGGGGTCACTGAAGCTTTCTTT. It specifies CSVGGQGVTEAFF.